This entry is about one T cell receptor beta chain. Its matching antigen is unknown. The data belong to a study of cytomegalovirus exposure and HLA in healthy donors. Study-level results: Several of the most significant clusters were apparently associated with common viral pathogens in a later analysis. Most TCRs appeared rarely, but some public TCRs recurred in many donors.

The primer mix had 60 Vbeta and 13 Jbeta primers. Profiling relied on immunoSEQ multiplex PCR, and the TCRdb table lists in-frame clones only, not all of them. The data show 110,000 or so clones, roughly three quarters seen once. These donors counted as nominally healthy when sampled, but unrecorded immune exposures were likely. The germline V gene has CDR1 SEHNR and CDR2 FQNEAQ (reference sequence). Germline trimming cut 0 bases from V and 4 bases from J; bases unmatched to any gene: 5. The CDR3 covers 15 residues. The specimen was PBMCs. The clonotype was recovered from a male donor in good health and CMV-seronegative. The chain recombines TRBV7-9 with TRBJ2-5; 7 bases map to TRBD2. The CDR3 loop is CASSLAGEGLETQYF. The CDR3 DNA reads as TGTGCCAGCAGCTTAGCGGGGGAGGGCCTAGAGACCCAGTACTTC. Complete variable domain (other parts from reference TRBV7-9 and TRBJ2-5): DTGVSQNPRHKITKRGQNVTFRCDPISEHNRLYWYRQTLGQGPEFLTYFQNEAQLEKSRLLSDRFSAERPKGSFSTLEIQRTEQGDSAMYLCASSLAGEGLETQYFGPGTRLLVL.